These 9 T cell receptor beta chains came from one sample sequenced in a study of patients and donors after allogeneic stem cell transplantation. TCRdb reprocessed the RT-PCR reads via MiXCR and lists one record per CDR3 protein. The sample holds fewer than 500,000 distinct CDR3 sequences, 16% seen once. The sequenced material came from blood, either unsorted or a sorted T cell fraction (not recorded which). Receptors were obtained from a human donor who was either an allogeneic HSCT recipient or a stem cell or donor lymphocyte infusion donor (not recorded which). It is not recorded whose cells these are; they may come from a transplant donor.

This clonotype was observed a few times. DNA for the CDR3: TGCAGCGTCAGACCGGGAGGGTATGGCTACACCTTC. Translating gives CSVRPGGYGYTF. The V call is TRBV29-1, the J call TRBJ1-2; D remains ambiguous. The ends were cut back, 6 bases at V and 5 bases at J, with 13 bases in the middle. Germline CDR1 SQVTM, CDR2 ANQGSEA. The CDR3 spans 12 residues.

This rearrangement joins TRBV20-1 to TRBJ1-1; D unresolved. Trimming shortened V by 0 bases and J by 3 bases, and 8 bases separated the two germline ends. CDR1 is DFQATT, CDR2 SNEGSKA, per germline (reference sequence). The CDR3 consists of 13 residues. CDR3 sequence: CSARDDRYTEAFF. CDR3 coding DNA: TGCAGTGCTAGAGATGACCGGTACACTGAAGCTTTCTTT.

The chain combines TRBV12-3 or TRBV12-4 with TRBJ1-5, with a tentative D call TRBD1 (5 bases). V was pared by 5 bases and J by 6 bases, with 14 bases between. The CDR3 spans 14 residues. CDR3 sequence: CASSPQGSAQPQHF. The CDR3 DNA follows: TGTGCCAGCAGTCCTCAGGGATCTGCTCAGCCCCAGCATTTT.

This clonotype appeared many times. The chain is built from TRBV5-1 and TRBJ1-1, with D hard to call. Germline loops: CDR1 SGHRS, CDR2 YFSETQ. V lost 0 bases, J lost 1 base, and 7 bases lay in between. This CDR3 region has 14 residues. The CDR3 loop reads CASSLGGGNTEAFF. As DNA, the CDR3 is TGCGCCAGCAGCTTGGGTGGAGGGAACACTGAAGCTTTCTTT.

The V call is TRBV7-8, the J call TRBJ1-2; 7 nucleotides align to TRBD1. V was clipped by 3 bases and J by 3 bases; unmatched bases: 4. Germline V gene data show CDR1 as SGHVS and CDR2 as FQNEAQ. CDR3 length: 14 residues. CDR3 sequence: CASSLGRGDYGYTF. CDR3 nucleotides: TGTGCCAGCAGCTTGGGCAGGGGGGACTATGGCTACACCTTC.

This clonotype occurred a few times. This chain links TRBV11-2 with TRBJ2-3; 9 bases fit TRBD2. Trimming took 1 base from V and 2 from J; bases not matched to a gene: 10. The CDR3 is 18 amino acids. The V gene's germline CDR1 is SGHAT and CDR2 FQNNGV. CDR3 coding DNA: TGTGCCAGCAGCTTAGGGCGGCTAGCGGGGCTTATCACAGATACGCAGTATTTT. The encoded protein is CASSLGRLAGLITDTQYF. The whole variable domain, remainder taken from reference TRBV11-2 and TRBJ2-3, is EAGVAQSPRYKIIEKRQSVAFWCNPISGHATLYWYQQILGQGPKLLIQFQNNGVVDDSQLPKDRFSAERLKGVDSTLKIQPAKLEDSAVYLCASSLGRLAGLITDTQYFGPGTRLTVL.

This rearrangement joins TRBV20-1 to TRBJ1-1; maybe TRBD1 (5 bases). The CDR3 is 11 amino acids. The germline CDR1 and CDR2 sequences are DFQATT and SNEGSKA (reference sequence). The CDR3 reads CTPMGGTEAFF. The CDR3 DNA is TGCACTCCCATGGGGGGCACTGAAGCTTTCTTT.

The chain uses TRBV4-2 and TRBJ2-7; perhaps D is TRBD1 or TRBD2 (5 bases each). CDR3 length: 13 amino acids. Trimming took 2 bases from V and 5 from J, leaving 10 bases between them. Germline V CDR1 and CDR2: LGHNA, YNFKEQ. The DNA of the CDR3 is TGTGCCAGCAGCCAAATGGGGGTCGACGAGCAGTACTTC. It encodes CASSQMGVDEQYF.

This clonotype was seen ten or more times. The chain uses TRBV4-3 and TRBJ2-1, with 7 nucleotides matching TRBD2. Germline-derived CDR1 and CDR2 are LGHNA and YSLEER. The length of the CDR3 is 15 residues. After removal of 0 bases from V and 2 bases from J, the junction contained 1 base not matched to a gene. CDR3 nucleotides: TGCGCCAGCAGCCAAGAGGGGGGGGCCTACAATGAGCAGTTCTTC. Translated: CASSQEGGAYNEQFF.